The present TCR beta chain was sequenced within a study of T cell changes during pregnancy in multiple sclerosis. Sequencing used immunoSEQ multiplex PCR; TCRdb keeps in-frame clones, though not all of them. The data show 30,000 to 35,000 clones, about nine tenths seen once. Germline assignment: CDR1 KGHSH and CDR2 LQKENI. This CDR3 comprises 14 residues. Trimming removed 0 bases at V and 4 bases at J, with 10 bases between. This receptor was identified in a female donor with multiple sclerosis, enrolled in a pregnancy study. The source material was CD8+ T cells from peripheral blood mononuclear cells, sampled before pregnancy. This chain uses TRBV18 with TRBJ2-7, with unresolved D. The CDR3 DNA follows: TGTGCCAGCTCACCACCTTATGGAGAATACGAGCAGTACTTC. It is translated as CASSPPYGEYEQYF. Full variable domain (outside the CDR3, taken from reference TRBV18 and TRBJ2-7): NAGVMQNPRHLVRRRGQEARLRCSPMKGHSHVYWYRQLPEEGLKFMVYLQKENIIDESGMPKERFSAEFPKEGPSILRIQQVVRGDSAAYFCASSPPYGEYEQYFGPGTRLTVT.